This T cell receptor (beta chain) was recorded in a study of T cells in Graves' hyperthyroidism and ophthalmopathy. Germline CDR1 reads MGHDK; CDR2 reads SYGVNS. This CDR3 spans 15 amino acids. Trimming took off 2 bases at V and 3 bases at J, with 10 bases between the two ends. RNA transcripts were the template for amplifying TCR beta CDR3 regions. RT-PCR in the first round (using the HTBI primer set) targeted the TCR CDR3. TCRdb ran MiXCR on the multiplex PCR reads and lists one entry per CDR3 protein. In the table there are hundreds of thousands of distinct CDR3 sequences, around 46% of which are singletons. The sample holds many counts of this clonotype.

This chain connects TRBV25-1 to TRBJ2-2, with D maybe TRBD1 (6 bases). Sequencing was done on a sample of peripheral blood or thyroid tissue (not recorded which). The source of this sequence is a young woman with Graves' hyperthyroidism. This CDR3 reads CASSEGQTHTGELFF. Written as DNA, the CDR3 is TGTGCCAGCAGTGAAGGACAGACTCACACCGGGGAGCTGTTTTTT.